This T cell receptor beta chain was captured in a study of PD-L1 blockade in urothelial cancer (dated by TCRdb to about 2017). General notes on the study: Every patient began therapy at some point between 2013 and 2015 and was given atezolizumab 1,200 mg intravenously every 3 weeks. Progression-free survival longer than 6 months counted as durable clinical benefit, and TCR features were additionally tested against both progression-free and overall survival. Durable clinical benefit was achieved by nine patients and was not achieved by 20 patients. In the same patients who had TCR sequencing, pretreatment tumors also underwent whole exome sequencing and RNA sequencing. An ECOG performance status of 0 or 1 was recorded for the patients, and 0 to 3 prior chemotherapy regimens had been received by the patients. Blood samples gave a median of around 140,000 T cells and approximately 80,000 unique TCRs, with a median clonality of 0.080. Pretreatment tumor samples, along with matched peripheral blood collected serially before and after atezolizumab treatment, underwent TCR sequencing. Pretreatment blood TCR-seq was available for about 28 patients, at least one posttreatment blood collection was obtained for about 24 patients, and tumor TCR-seq was available for about 24 patients. About 85% of the roughly 29 patients were identified as males with urothelial cancer of bladder origin, and a prior smoking history was reported by 18 of 29 patients. The study, an exploratory multi-omic analysis, examined somatic, immune and clinical correlates of response to PD-L1 blockade with atezolizumab in urothelial cancer. Blood samples were analyzed 3 weeks after the start of treatment (second dose) and 6 weeks after the start of treatment.

The time point label corresponds to: pretreatment peripheral blood. The cohort comprised approximately 30 patients with locally advanced or metastatic urothelial carcinoma treated at Memorial Sloan Kettering on a trial protocol. Peripheral blood mononuclear cells were collected pretreatment and during treatment, with between 1 and 8 total time points obtained per patient. The Qiagen DNeasy Blood extraction kit was used to purify genomic DNA from total PBMCs and tumor samples. PBMCs were collected pretreatment and during treatment, and were isolated and stored as previously described. On this clone: The antigen it binds to is not known. Base qualities are not recorded, but no much larger clone differs from it by a single base.

Results and caveats for the whole study, not just this receptor: Because of the small sample size (n ≈ 31) and the many exploratory analyses performed, the results are intended to be regarded as hypothesis-generating. A pretreatment peripheral blood TCR clonality below the median was linked to improved progression-free and overall survival. Among patients with durable benefit, tumor-associated TCR clones showed greater expansion in peripheral blood 3 weeks after treatment started (n ≈ 20, p = 0.022).

Synthetic TCR analog templates were spiked into each PCR so that absolute template abundance could be estimated from read counts. The immunoSEQ assay was used to amplify TCRbeta CDR3 regions from genomic DNA with bias-controlled V and J gene primers. Sequencing of rearranged TCRbeta segments was performed at approximately 20X coverage. For the original study's pipeline: Clustering was used to correct sequencing errors, and CDR3s were annotated against IMGT so that V, D and J genes could be assigned. Downstream analyses used only productive TCRbeta rearrangements, leaving out any out-of-frame or stop-codon sequences. Clonality was computed as one minus Shannon entropy normalized by the log of the number of unique productive sequences. Fisher's exact test with Benjamini-Hochberg correction, at a threshold of adjusted p below 0.01, was used to find clones that differed between time points or between blood and tumor. TCRdb obtained this table from immuneACCESS and retained in-frame rearrangements with V and J assigned. These tables miss some clones; where compared with another copy, unresolved V genes account for less than half of the shortfall, and the remainder is unexplained. V, J and clone size derive from that table, while D and trimming were established from the DNA sequence. The sample table records 60,000 to 75,000 clones; 80% to 85% of these occur just once. The top ten clones comprise approximately 10% of the sample.

V loses 4 bases at its end and J loses 6 bases; junction bases beyond the gene matches: 5. CDR1 is given as MGHDK and CDR2 as SYGVNS, both from the germline V gene. From the cysteine up to the phenylalanine, the CDR3 has a length of 16 residues. Solely the CDR3 DNA is kept, with 48 bases framed from the first base. The origin of this receptor is a woman aged 70-85 years with urothelial cancer. This chain joins TRBV25-1 to TRBJ2-3; 15 bases in the middle match TRBD2. The sample consisted of PBMCs, taken around atezolizumab (anti-PD-L1) treatment. The nucleotides are TGTGCCAGCAGTGGGGGACTAGCGGGGGGTTTTGATACGCAGTATTTT. Translation gives CASSGGLAGGFDTQYF.